This T cell receptor beta chain was profiled in a study of blood T cell repertoires in COVID-19. Overall study context: Nucleic acid was either cDNA or gDNA, and it came from T cells, B-cell-depleted T cells, or PBMCs.

Germline V gives CDR1 MNHNY, CDR2 SVGAGI (reference sequence). The V end was cut by 6 bases, the J end by 0 bases, with 15 bases between. This CDR3 has 15 residues. Generated by immunoSEQ multiplex PCR, the TCRdb table keeps only in-frame clones and is missing some. The table shows some 350,000 clones, with 88% occurring only once. The receptor's source is a woman between 65 and 79 years old with COVID-19, enrolled during active disease. Sequenced material: peripheral blood. This chain connects TRBV6-6 to TRBJ2-7, with D maybe TRBD1 (5 bases). The CDR3 coding sequence is TGTGCCAGCAGCCGTTCGACAGTTGTCTCCTACGAGCAGTACTTC. This translates into CASSRSTVVSYEQYF.